This TCR beta chain appears in the sequencing data of a study of lymphopenia after photon versus proton radiotherapy. Whole-study results and caveats: Survival link was tested only in deceased patients; proton benefit remains a possibility.

Notes on this clone: Its specificity is unknown.

Sequencing used immunoSEQ multiplex PCR; TCRdb keeps in-frame clones, though not all of them. Of tens of thousands of clones in the sample, about 92% are singletons; the top ten hold roughly 18%. The V gene's germline CDR1 is SNHLY and CDR2 FYNNEI. There are 13 residues in the CDR3. Trimming pared 6 bases from V and 3 bases from J, leaving 11 bases between. The sequenced sample was peripheral blood, obtained from a patient treated with photon-based radiotherapy. This TCR was recovered from a woman in her forties with cholangiocarcinoma. The chain has TRBV2 and TRBJ1-1; D is perhaps TRBD1 (5 bases). CDR3 protein: CASSVRVDTEAFF. The CDR3 DNA reads as TGTGCCAGCAGCGTCAGGGTGGACACTGAAGCTTTCTTT.